The sequence of this T cell receptor (beta chain) was determined in a study of control samples from healthy donors and cancer patients. Sequencing was performed with immunoSEQ multiplex PCR; in TCRdb, only in-frame clones are kept and a portion is missing. The data contain tens of thousands of clones, approximately 80% of them seen just once; the ten biggest clones take up 2.9%. The CDR3 runs 13 residues. V lost 1 base to trimming and J lost 7 bases, with 10 bases between them. CDR1 is SGHTA and CDR2 is FQGNSA in the germline V gene. Sequencing used PBMCs. The receptor was isolated from a woman aged 45-60 years with lung cancer. The chain joins TRBV7-2 to TRBJ2-5, with D uncertain. The CDR3 bases are TGTGCCAGCAGCTTAGGAAGTGAAGGGACCCAGTACTTC. This encodes CASSLGSEGTQYF.